These 8 T cell receptor beta chains were sequenced from one sample in a study of response to subunit inactivated influenza vaccine. TCRdb redid the calling of the RT-PCR reads with MiXCR, one entry per CDR3 protein. The sample has more than 450,000 distinct CDR3 sequences, about an eighth seen once. The source was PBMCs from blood, collected on the day of vaccination. The receptors stem from a man in his fifties who received an inactivated influenza vaccine.

The genes are TRBV12-3 or TRBV12-4 and TRBJ1-2, with 8 bases identical to TRBD1. The V gene end was trimmed by 10 bases and the J gene end by 3 bases; junction bases not matched to a gene: 7. CDR3 length: 13 residues. The CDR3, as DNA: TGTGCCACATACCAGGGGGCAGACTATGGCTACACCTTC. Its protein is CATYQGADYGYTF.

This clonotype was picked up many times. The chain links TRBV11-2 to TRBJ2-7, with TRBD1 as a possible D gene (5 bases). The germline V gene encodes CDR1 SGHAT and CDR2 FQNNGV. CDR3 size: 13 residues. V dropped 2 bases and J dropped 5 bases, with 10 bases sitting between them. The chain's CDR3 is CASSLPGSHEQYF. The DNA of the CDR3 is TGTGCCAGCAGCTTACCAGGGTCTCACGAGCAGTACTTC.

In DNA, the CDR3 is TGTGCCAGCAGCGTAGCTGCTTTCACAGATACGCAGTATTTT. It encodes CASSVAAFTDTQYF. V usage is TRBV9 and J usage is TRBJ2-3; D not resolved. Trimming left V 0 bases short and J 2 bases short, with 7 bases between. Germline V CDR1 and CDR2: SGDLS, YYNGEE. This CDR3 region has 14 residues.

This clonotype was seen ten or more times. The chain recombines TRBV5-1 with TRBJ2-7; a possible D gene is TRBD2 (5 bases). V gave up 0 bases and J gave up 7 bases, with 14 bases separating them. The CDR3 covers 14 residues. Germline CDR1 is SGHRS and CDR2 is YFSETQ. CDR3 loop: CASSLAGAAREQYF. Here the CDR3 DNA reads TGCGCCAGCAGCTTGGCTGGAGCGGCCCGGGAGCAGTACTTC.

The table lists this clonotype with a few counts. The genes are TRBV3-1 and TRBJ2-7; 10 bases match TRBD1. This CDR3 is 15 amino acids long. With V trimmed by 3 bases and J by 5 bases, 7 bases remained unmatched. Germline V gene sequence: CDR1 LGHDT, CDR2 YNNKEL (reference sequence). The CDR3 region is CASSHWTGGLNEQYF. The CDR3 DNA follows: TGTGCCAGCAGCCACTGGACAGGGGGTCTCAACGAGCAGTACTTC.

This chain links TRBV27 with TRBJ2-3; 14 nucleotides align to TRBD2. V trimming: 8 bases; J trimming: 4 bases; junction bases outside the gene matches: 2. Per the germline V gene, CDR1 is MNHEY and CDR2 is SMNVEV (reference sequence). The CDR3 loop spans 14 amino acids. The CDR3 here is CASGTSGSPDTQYF. The DNA for the CDR3 is TGTGCCAGCGGGACTAGCGGGAGCCCAGATACGCAGTATTTT.

This clonotype was detected only a few times. The V gene is TRBV20-1, the J gene TRBJ1-2, with unresolved D. With 3 bases removed from V and 5 bases from J, the gap between germline ends came to 10 bases. The CDR3 has 12 residues. Germline lookup yields CDR1 DFQATT and CDR2 SNEGSKA (reference sequence). CDR3 sequence reads: CSARGRRYGYTF. For the CDR3, the DNA is TGCAGTGCTAGGGGCCGCAGATATGGCTACACCTTC.

Ten or more counts support this clonotype. The gene calls are TRBV4-3 and TRBJ2-3; 8 nucleotides line up with TRBD2. CDR3 size: 16 residues. In germline, CDR1 is LGHNA, CDR2 YSLEER. Trimming removed 0 bases from V and 5 bases from J; junction bases left unmatched: 7. The CDR3 sequence is CASSQDLTGGVDTQYF. The CDR3 nucleotides are TGCGCCAGCAGCCAAGATTTAACCGGGGGGGTAGATACGCAGTATTTT.